The clone carrying this T cell receptor (beta chain) was recorded once. The target antigen is unknown. The assay was immunoSEQ multiplex PCR, and TCRdb's table has in-frame clones only and misses some. The sample lists 95,000 to 150,000 clones, about 89% occurring once. The CDR3 covers 16 residues. V lost 0 bases and J lost 5; bases outside the gene matches: 12. Looked up from germline, CDR1 is GTSNPN and CDR2 is SVGIG (reference sequence). The sample is drawn from a study of T cell responses to AZD1222 COVID-19 vaccine. Study as a whole: Analyses pooled second doses at about 4 or about 12 weeks. Study results and limitations: Across spike, vaccine-associated CD4 TCRs were found, dominant at 160-218 and 743-854. The study identified only 6 or 7 AZD1222 recipients as seropositive at baseline. The donor group comprised mostly white British people and more females; the analysis possibly underestimated clonal diversity.

The specimen was peripheral blood, collected on day 0 of AZD1222 vaccination. This receptor was identified in an adult in good health. The chain recombines TRBV30 with TRBJ2-5; 7 bases are a match to TRBD1. The CDR3 nucleotides read TGTGCCTGGAGTGTACTAAAGACAGGGAGCAAGGAGACCCAGTACTTC. This translates into CAWSVLKTGSKETQYF.